One sample yielded the 20 T cell receptor beta chains listed below, sequenced in a study of early T cells in non-severe SARS-CoV-2 infection. TCRdb passed the 5' RACE reads through MiXCR, listing each CDR3 protein once. The profile shows about 79,000 distinct CDR3 sequences, over 9% of them singletons. The sample comprised whole blood. Receptors originate from an adult who was a healthcare worker with PCR-confirmed SARS-CoV-2 infection or an uninfected control (not recorded which).

This clonotype has ten or more counts. This sequence joins TRBV3-1 and TRBJ1-1; possibly TRBD1 for D (6 bases). This CDR3 has 14 amino acids. Germline loops: CDR1 LGHDT, CDR2 YNNKEL (reference sequence). V was shortened by 1 base and J by 4 bases, with 10 bases between the two germline ends. The CDR3 spells CASSQVGGSTEAFF. CDR3 DNA sequence: TGTGCCAGCAGCCAAGTAGGGGGTAGCACTGAAGCTTTCTTT.

Many counts were recorded for this clonotype. The chain combines TRBV11-2 with TRBJ1-2; perhaps TRBD1 as D (5 bases). CDR1 and CDR2 (germline): SGHAT, FQNNGV. V lost 1 base, J lost 4 bases, and 7 bases lay in between. This CDR3 has 13 amino acids. The CDR3 protein is CASSLGTGYGYTF. In nucleotides, the CDR3 is TGTGCCAGCAGCTTAGGAACAGGCTATGGCTACACCTTC. Together with reference TRBV11-2 and TRBJ1-2, the CDR3 gives the full variable domain: EAGVAQSPRYKIIEKRQSVAFWCNPISGHATLYWYQQILGQGPKLLIQFQNNGVVDDSQLPKDRFSAERLKGVDSTLKIQPAKLEDSAVYLCASSLGTGYGYTFGSGTRLTVV.

The V call is TRBV16, the J call TRBJ1-6; weak D call: TRBD1 (5 bases). Per the germline V gene, CDR1 is KGHSY and CDR2 is FQNENV. The ends were cut back, 0 bases at V and 7 bases at J, with 10 bases in the middle. This CDR3 has 15 amino acids. The CDR3 protein is CASSQSVGTNSPLHF. The CDR3 DNA follows: TGTGCCAGCAGCCAATCGGTAGGGACGAATTCACCCCTCCACTTT.

In its sample, this clonotype was seen a few times. The gene calls are TRBV5-1 and TRBJ2-5, with D perhaps being TRBD1 or TRBD2 (6 bases each). Per the germline V gene, CDR1 is SGHRS and CDR2 is YFSETQ. This CDR3 has 15 residues. The germline V and J ends were trimmed by 0 bases and 4 bases, with 13 bases remaining between them. CDR3 sequence (DNA): TGCGCCAGCAGCTTGGTCTGGGGGGCCGGAGAGACCCAGTACTTC. It encodes CASSLVWGAGETQYF.

The rearrangement links TRBV20-1 to TRBJ2-5, with D perhaps TRBD2 (6 bases). This CDR3 contains 12 residues. The V end was cut by 4 bases, the J end by 5 bases, with 11 bases between. CDR1 DFQATT and CDR2 SNEGSKA come from the germline V gene (reference sequence). This chain's CDR3 is CSANAGRETQYF. DNA of the CDR3: TGCAGTGCTAATGCGGGGCGGGAGACCCAGTACTTC.

This clonotype was counted at least ten times. V usage is TRBV7-8 and J usage is TRBJ2-2, with unresolved D. The CDR3 extends over 13 amino acids. CDR1 and CDR2 (germline): SGHVS, FQNEAQ. Trimming stripped 4 bases from V and 1 base from J, with 4 bases between. The CDR3 sequence: CASSYQNTGELFF. CDR3 in DNA: TGTGCCAGCAGCTACCAGAACACCGGGGAGCTGTTTTTT.

The sample holds a few counts of this clonotype. The J gene is TRBJ1-4, the V gene TRBV7-2; 8 nucleotides line up with TRBD1. The CDR3 runs 14 residues. With V trimmed by 5 bases and J by 6 bases, 5 bases remained unmatched. Germline assignment: CDR1 SGHTA and CDR2 FQGNSA. CDR3 residues: CASSPTGADEKLFF. As DNA, the CDR3 is TGTGCCAGCAGCCCGACAGGGGCCGATGAAAAACTGTTTTTT.

V is TRBV6-1 and J is TRBJ2-3, with D perhaps TRBD1 (5 bases). The ends were cut back, 4 bases at V and 3 bases at J, with 14 bases in the middle. The CDR3 totals 15 residues. Germline-derived CDR1 and CDR2 are MNHNS and SASEGT. This chain's CDR3 is CASSVRELATDTQYF. CDR3 in DNA: TGTGCCAGCAGTGTCAGGGAATTGGCAACAGATACGCAGTATTTT.

The gene calls are TRBV11-2 and TRBJ2-1, with 7 bases fitting TRBD1. Per the germline V gene, CDR1 is SGHAT and CDR2 is FQNNGV. The CDR3 has 15 amino acids. V shed 5 bases, J shed 4 bases, and the junction held 8 bases outside the gene matches. The CDR3 protein is CASSLGTAPYNEQFF. DNA for the CDR3: TGTGCCAGCAGCCTCGGGACAGCACCATACAATGAGCAGTTCTTC.

This clonotype occurred a few times. The chain joins TRBV7-2 to TRBJ2-3; D is ambiguous. The germline CDR1 and CDR2 sequences are SGHTA and FQGNSA. V lost 5 bases and J 2 bases, leaving 8 bases between the germline ends. The CDR3 totals 13 residues. The CDR3 is CASSRSVTDTQYF. The CDR3, as DNA: TGTGCCAGCAGCCGTTCGGTCACAGATACGCAGTATTTT.

This clonotype was observed many times. The rearrangement joins TRBV25-1 to TRBJ2-2; 10 bases line up with TRBD1. The trim removed 2 bases at V and 3 bases at J, leaving 0 bases unmatched. This CDR3 is 15 amino acids long. CDR1 is MGHDK and CDR2 is SYGVNS in the germline V gene. The CDR3 DNA reads as TGTGCCAGCAGTGAAGGGACAGGGGACACCGGGGAGCTGTTTTTT. It specifies CASSEGTGDTGELFF.

This clonotype was counted ten times or more. The chain has TRBV24-1 and TRBJ2-5; no firm D call. CDR1 and CDR2 (germline): KGHDR, SFDVKD. V was shortened by 3 bases and J by 1 base, with 11 bases between the two germline ends. CDR3 length: 15 amino acids. CDR3 in amino acids: CATSDPTEVQETQYF. The CDR3 nucleotides are TGTGCCACCAGTGATCCCACAGAGGTCCAAGAGACCCAGTACTTC.

This clonotype counts as medium-sized (0.01 to 0.1%). The rearrangement links TRBV14 to TRBJ1-2, with 7 bases that match TRBD1. V trimming: 1 base; J trimming: 5 bases; junction bases outside the gene matches: 7. This CDR3 is built from 15 residues. Looked up from germline, CDR1 is SGHDN and CDR2 is FVKESK. The CDR3 sequence is CASSQVAGTVYGYTF. CDR3 coding DNA: TGTGCCAGCAGCCAAGTGGCCGGGACAGTTTATGGCTACACCTTC. Full variable domain (remainder filled in from reference TRBV14 and TRBJ1-2): EAGVTQFPSHSVIEKGQTVTLRCDPISGHDNLYWYRRVMGKEIKFLLHFVKESKQDESGMPNNRFLAERTGGTYSTLKVQPAELEDSGVYFCASSQVAGTVYGYTFGSGTRLTVV.

V is TRBV11-2 and J is TRBJ2-7; D tentatively reads TRBD1 or TRBD2 (6 bases each). The germline V gene encodes CDR1 SGHAT and CDR2 FQNNGV. Trimming removed 7 bases from V and 9 bases from J, with 19 bases in between. CDR3 length equals 13 residues. CDR3: CASTNPRGLRQYF. In DNA, the CDR3 is TGTGCCAGCACCAACCCCAGGGGACTTAGGCAGTACTTC.

The V call is TRBV29-1, the J call TRBJ2-7; D not resolved. In germline, CDR1 is SQVTM, CDR2 ANQGSEA. The CDR3 is 12 residues long. Deletions cut 0 bases from V and 4 bases from J, with 7 bases between. This CDR3 reads CSVEDRLYEQYF. The CDR3 DNA reads TGCAGCGTTGAAGACAGGTTGTACGAGCAGTACTTC.

Written as DNA, the CDR3 is TGTGCCAGCAGCTTCTACCCTCTGGCGGGGGAAACCTACAATGAGCAGTTCTTC. This encodes CASSFYPLAGETYNEQFF. The chain links TRBV9 to TRBJ2-1, with 7 bases aligning to TRBD2. The CDR3 is 18 amino acids. V was clipped by 4 bases and J by 2 bases; unmatched bases: 15. Germline V gene lookup returns CDR1 SGDLS and CDR2 YYNGEE.

This rearrangement joins TRBV25-1 to TRBJ1-5, with 10 bases identical to TRBD1. CDR3 size: 19 residues. Germline V gene data show CDR1 as MGHDK and CDR2 as SYGVNS. V shed 6 bases and J 5 bases; nucleotides not matched to a gene: 19. The CDR3 region is CASRTPGGTGDRQYQPQHF. As DNA, the CDR3 is TGTGCCAGCAGAACTCCGGGGGGGACAGGGGACAGGCAGTATCAGCCCCAGCATTTT.

The sample holds many counts of this clonotype. The rearrangement uses TRBV6-6 and TRBJ1-6, with 7 bases matching TRBD1. From germline, CDR1 is MNHNY and CDR2 SVGAGI (reference sequence). This CDR3 comprises 13 residues. V trimming: 6 bases; J trimming: 7 bases; junction bases outside the gene matches: 3. The CDR3 DNA is TGTGCCAGCAGGACAGGGACAAATTCACCCCTCCACTTT. Protein product: CASRTGTNSPLHF.

In its sample, this clonotype was seen a few times. This chain uses TRBV27 with TRBJ2-1, with 9 positions matching TRBD1. This CDR3 contains 14 residues. V dropped 4 bases and J dropped 6; count of bases not matched to a gene: 4. Germline CDR1 reads MNHEY; CDR2 reads SMNVEV (reference sequence). The CDR3 DNA is TGTGCCAGCAGTTCCCTGGACAGGGGCAATGAGCAGTTCTTC. Translated: CASSSLDRGNEQFF.

This clonotype was observed at least ten times. This chain links TRBV12-3 or TRBV12-4 with TRBJ2-1; D uncertain. V dropped 3 bases and J dropped 9 bases, with 9 bases sitting between them. This CDR3 is built from 12 residues. DNA of the CDR3: TGTGCCAGCAGTTTGGTGAGCACTGAGCAGTTCTTC. Translated: CASSLVSTEQFF.